This TCR beta chain was found in a study of T cell repertoires in cytomegalovirus infection (dated by TCRdb to the late 2010s). Regarding the complete study: Recently identified HLA-C-restricted CMV epitopes, whose presentation resists viral immunomodulation, were targeted by peptide stimulations together with well-studied HLA-B-restricted epitopes. Donor HLA type was relevant to the analysis, because carriage of CMV infection together with the matching HLA type was indicated by public TCR beta signatures. The research as a whole found: In both this cohort and an independent roughly 400-donor cohort, the cumulative frequency of public TCR beta family members distinguished carriers of CMV infection plus the relevant HLA type. The ex vivo response was dominated by HLA-C-restricted CMV-specific TCR beta clonotypes, and the single most frequent clonotype in two of eight donors was supplied by these HLA-C-restricted clonotypes.

Sample treatment or condition, as interpreted from the label and publication: in vitro stimulation with specific CMV peptide epitopes to enrich CMV-specific T cells. The sample holds a few counts of this clonotype. There is no known antigen for this receptor. There are no base qualities to consult, and no much larger clone falls within one base. The reads were generated on an Illumina HiSeq 1500. TCRdb's own reprocessing of the public reads used fastp at Q25 and MiXCR and kept productive beta chains. Duplicate CDR3 protein sequences are folded into a single record with the most common DNA and genes. This sample lists 360,000 or so distinct CDR3 sequences; just under 35% were detected once. Clones ranked in the top ten supply 13% of the sample. Its CDR3 holds 17 amino acids, cysteine through phenylalanine. Here the CDR3 DNA is all that survives: 51 bases in frame from base 1. The CDR1 and CDR2 encoded by the germline V gene are MNHEY and SVGAGI. At the junction V is shortened by 2 bases and J by 8 bases, with 21 bases in between.

This receptor was taken from a human donor in good health (CMV status not recorded). Some clones in this sample may be carry-over from other donors' samples. The sequences come from cultured PBMCs, collected from culture after CMV antigen stimulation. Recombination connected TRBV6-5 to TRBJ1-4; TRBD1 is a possible D gene, resting on 6 matching bases. The CDR3 region reads CASSYQRGRQAGEKLFF. Here is the DNA: TGTGCCAGCAGTTACCAGCGCGGACGACAGGCTGGGGAAAAACTGTTTTTT.